This passage covers 19 T cell receptor beta chains from one sample sequenced in a study of blood T cell repertoires in COVID-19. The table came from immunoSEQ multiplex PCR; TCRdb's copy has only in-frame clones and leaves some out. The sample records around 130,000 clones, more than 75% being singletons. Material: peripheral blood. These TCRs come from a man aged 55 to 70 with acute or convalescent COVID-19.

The J gene is TRBJ1-2, the V gene TRBV5-1, with 7 bases identical to TRBD1. The CDR3 runs to 14 residues. The germline V gene has CDR1 SGHRS and CDR2 YFSETQ. The V gene end was trimmed by 0 bases and the J gene end by 8 bases; junction bases not matched to a gene: 7. CDR3 region: CASSLGGQLQGYTF. Here the CDR3 DNA reads TGCGCCAGCAGCTTGGGGGGACAGCTTCAGGGCTACACCTTC.

The chain carries TRBV14 and TRBJ1-1; 9 bases line up with TRBD1. V was clipped by 0 bases and J by 8 bases; unmatched bases: 7. Germline V gene data show CDR1 as SGHDN and CDR2 as FVKESK. This CDR3 is built from 15 residues. The CDR3 DNA sequence: TGTGCCAGCAGCCAAGATCTCTGGACAGGGGCCGAAGCTTTCTTT. Protein sequence: CASSQDLWTGAEAFF.

The gene calls are TRBV6-2 or TRBV6-3 and TRBJ1-1; D is unresolved. V was pared by 6 bases and J by 10 bases, with 21 bases between. Germline V CDR1 and CDR2: MNHEY, SVGEGT. There are 14 residues in the CDR3. The CDR3 DNA is TGTGCCAGCAGCCAGACTGTTGGTCGTAGCGTAGCTTTCTTT. Translated: CASSQTVGRSVAFF.

This clone showed up just a few times. The rearrangement links TRBV2 to TRBJ2-2; 10 bases match TRBD2. The CDR3 has 16 residues. J was trimmed by 5 bases and V by 7 bases; bases with no gene match: 10. Germline values: CDR1 SNHLY, CDR2 FYNNEI. The CDR3 nucleotides read TGTGCCAGCAACCTAGAGGCTAGCGGGAGTACCGGGGAGCTGTTTTTT. It yields the protein CASNLEASGSTGELFF.

The V gene is TRBV6-5, the J gene TRBJ1-5; TRBD1 might be the D (6 bases). Germline V gene sequence: CDR1 MNHEY, CDR2 SVGAGI. The CDR3 length is 13 residues. With 8 bases removed from V and 4 bases from J, the gap between germline ends came to 12 bases. The DNA for the CDR3 is TGTGCCAGCCGCGGGGGGCAGAATCAGCCCCAGCATTTT. As protein: CASRGGQNQPQHF.

The rearrangement uses TRBV19 and TRBJ2-1; 10 bases agree with TRBD2. V trimming: 2 bases; J trimming: 7 bases; junction bases outside the gene matches: 5. Per germline, CDR1 LNHDA and CDR2 SQIVND (reference sequence). The CDR3 consists of 15 residues. The CDR3 bases are TGTGCCAGTAGTATACAGGGGACTAGCGAGAATGAGCAGTTCTTC. It codes for CASSIQGTSENEQFF.

V usage is TRBV9 and J usage is TRBJ2-7, with TRBD1 identical over 8 bases. Germline CDR1 SGDLS, CDR2 YYNGEE. Trimming took 4 bases from V and 7 from J; bases not matched to a gene: 7. This CDR3 spans 13 amino acids. CDR3 in DNA: TGTGCCAGCAGCTTCGGACAGGGTCAAGAGCAGTACTTC. Translating gives CASSFGQGQEQYF.

This clone has more than one count but fewer than ten. The V call is TRBV19, the J call TRBJ2-7; the match to TRBD1 covers 8 bases. Germline V gene lookup returns CDR1 LNHDA and CDR2 SQIVND (reference sequence). The V segment lost 4 bases and the J segment 7 bases; nucleotides outside the gene matches: 9. The CDR3 has 14 amino acids. This CDR3 is CASSTTGQGVEQYF. The CDR3, as DNA: TGTGCCAGTAGTACTACCGGACAGGGTGTGGAGCAGTACTTC.

V usage is TRBV7-3 and J usage is TRBJ2-1; 9 nucleotides align to TRBD1. Germline lookup yields CDR1 SGHTA and CDR2 FQGTGA. The length of the CDR3 is 18 residues. V lost 5 bases to trimming and J lost 3 bases; unmatched junction nucleotides: 14. The CDR3 sequence is CASSPKRIGQGFYNEQFF. CDR3 nucleotide sequence: TGTGCCAGCAGCCCTAAAAGGATCGGACAGGGGTTCTACAATGAGCAGTTCTTC.

The V gene is TRBV7-9, the J gene TRBJ2-7, with D perhaps matching TRBD2 (5 bases). The CDR3 length is 14 residues. The germline V gene encodes CDR1 SEHNR and CDR2 FQNEAQ (reference sequence). With 1 base removed from V and 3 bases from J, the gap between germline ends came to 10 bases. CDR3 in amino acids: CASSLEVGNYEQYF. CDR3 coding DNA: TGTGCCAGCAGCTTAGAGGTCGGGAACTACGAGCAGTACTTC. The whole variable domain, remainder taken from reference TRBV7-9 and TRBJ2-7, is DTGVSQNPRHKITKRGQNVTFRCDPISEHNRLYWYRQTLGQGPEFLTYFQNEAQLEKSRLLSDRFSAERPKGSFSTLEIQRTEQGDSAMYLCASSLEVGNYEQYFGPGTRLTVT.

The V call is TRBV6-5, the J call TRBJ2-7; D remains ambiguous. The CDR3 totals 15 residues. CDR1 MNHEY and CDR2 SVGAGI come from the germline V gene. With 0 bases removed from V and 5 bases from J, the gap between germline ends came to 14 bases. The chain's CDR3 is CASSYSTPPRNEQYF. In DNA form, the CDR3 reads TGTGCCAGCAGTTACTCTACCCCCCCCAGAAACGAGCAGTACTTC.

The chain couples TRBV28 to TRBJ2-1, with 11 bases aligning to TRBD2. This CDR3 region has 15 residues. Trimming took 2 bases from V and 11 from J; bases not matched to a gene: 8. The germline CDR1 and CDR2 sequences are MDHEN and SYDVKM. As DNA, the CDR3 is TGTGCCAGCAGTTTAACCTCCGGGACTAGCGGCCAGCAGTTCTTC. Residues: CASSLTSGTSGQQFF.

CDR3 sequence (DNA): TGTGCAGTCGGTCCTAGTCATGAGCAGTTCTTC. It codes for CAVGPSHEQFF. The chain joins TRBV28 to TRBJ2-1; D unclear. CDR1 and CDR2 from the germline V gene are MDHEN and SYDVKM. This CDR3 comprises 11 residues. The full variable domain, in which reference TRBV28 and TRBJ2-1 provide the parts outside the CDR3, is DVKVTQSSRYLVKRTGEKVFLECVQDMDHENMFWYRQDPGLGLRLIYFSYDVKMKEKGDIPEGYSVSREKKERFSLILESASTNQTSMYLCAVGPSHEQFFGPGTRLTVL.

The chain employs TRBV19 and TRBJ2-2, with 11 bases that match TRBD2. V lost 6 bases and J lost 6; bases outside the gene matches: 9. Germline CDR1 is LNHDA and CDR2 is SQIVND (reference sequence). CDR3 size: 16 residues. The CDR3 here is CASRDPSGRPPGELFF. CDR3 DNA sequence: TGTGCCAGTAGGGACCCTAGCGGGAGGCCTCCCGGGGAGCTGTTTTTT.

This rearrangement joins TRBV18 to TRBJ2-2, with a possible D match to TRBD1 (6 bases). The CDR3 is 17 amino acids. CDR1 and CDR2 from the germline V gene are KGHSH and LQKENI. V shed 8 bases and J shed 6 bases, with 25 bases lying between them. The CDR3 region is CASTKTGGLPGAGELFF. The DNA of the CDR3 is TGTGCCAGCACGAAAACTGGGGGCCTCCCCGGCGCCGGGGAGCTGTTTTTT. Full variable domain (missing parts from reference TRBV18 and TRBJ2-2): NAGVMQNPRHLVRRRGQEARLRCSPMKGHSHVYWYRQLPEEGLKFMVYLQKENIIDESGMPKERFSAEFPKEGPSILRIQQVVRGDSAAYFCASTKTGGLPGAGELFFGEGSRLTVL.

The rearrangement uses TRBV19 and TRBJ2-3; D might be TRBD2 (5 bases). There are 15 residues in the CDR3. V was clipped by 3 bases and J by 2 bases, with 12 bases between them. Germline V gives CDR1 LNHDA, CDR2 SQIVND (reference sequence). CDR3 coding DNA: TGTGCCAGTAGTATCGTGGGGAGCCCCACAGATACGCAGTATTTT. Protein product: CASSIVGSPTDTQYF.

This chain uses TRBV7-9 with TRBJ1-2; TRBD1 aligns across 8 bases. V gave up 1 base and J gave up 8 bases; unmatched junction bases: 3. CDR1 and CDR2 (germline): SEHNR, FQNEAQ (reference sequence). The CDR3 has 13 amino acids. This CDR3 reads CASSLEAGGGYTF. The CDR3 DNA follows: TGTGCCAGCAGCTTAGAGGCAGGGGGCGGCTACACCTTC.

In this sample, this clone turned up a few times. The J gene is TRBJ1-1, the V gene TRBV28; a weak D match, TRBD1 (6 bases). CDR1 is MDHEN and CDR2 is SYDVKM in the germline V gene. V gave up 6 bases and J gave up 0 bases, with 11 bases separating them. The CDR3 is 14 amino acids. CDR3 sequence reads: CASRGGRLNTEAFF. CDR3 in DNA: TGTGCCAGCAGAGGGGGACGGCTGAACACTGAAGCTTTCTTT. Complete variable domain (other parts from reference TRBV28 and TRBJ1-1): DVKVTQSSRYLVKRTGEKVFLECVQDMDHENMFWYRQDPGLGLRLIYFSYDVKMKEKGDIPEGYSVSREKKERFSLILESASTNQTSMYLCASRGGRLNTEAFFGQGTRLTVV.

The gene calls are TRBV7-6 and TRBJ2-2; TRBD2 matches at 10 bases. Trimming at V came to 1 base and at J to 5 bases, leaving 1 base not matched to a gene. Germline V gives CDR1 SGHVS, CDR2 FNYEAQ. The CDR3 runs to 15 residues. The CDR3 here is CASSLVLAGTGELFF. The CDR3 nucleotides are TGTGCCAGCAGCTTAGTACTAGCGGGGACCGGGGAGCTGTTTTTT.